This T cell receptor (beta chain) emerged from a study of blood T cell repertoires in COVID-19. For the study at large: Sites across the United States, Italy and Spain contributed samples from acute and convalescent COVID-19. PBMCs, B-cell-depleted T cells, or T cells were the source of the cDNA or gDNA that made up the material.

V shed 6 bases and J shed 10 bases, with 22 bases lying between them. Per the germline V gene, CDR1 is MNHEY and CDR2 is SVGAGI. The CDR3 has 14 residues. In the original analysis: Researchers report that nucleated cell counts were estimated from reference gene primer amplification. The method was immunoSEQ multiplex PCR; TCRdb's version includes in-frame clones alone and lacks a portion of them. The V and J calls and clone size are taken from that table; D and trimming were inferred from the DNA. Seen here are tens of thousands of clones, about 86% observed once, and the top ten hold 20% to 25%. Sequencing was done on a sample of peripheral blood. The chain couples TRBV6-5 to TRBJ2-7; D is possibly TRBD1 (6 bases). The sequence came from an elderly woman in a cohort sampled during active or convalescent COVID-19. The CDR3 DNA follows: TGTGCCAGCAGCACCTCAGCAGGACAGACAAATCAGTACTTC. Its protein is CASSTSAGQTNQYF.